The clone carrying this TCR beta chain has ten or more counts. Using its own MiXCR run on the RT-PCR reads, TCRdb lists one record per CDR3 protein. This table has about 480,000 distinct CDR3 sequences, roughly 13% appearing once. The entry originates in a study of response to subunit inactivated influenza vaccine. Germline assignment: CDR1 DFQATT and CDR2 SNEGSKA (reference sequence). Trimming shortened V by 1 base and J by 4 bases, and 13 bases separated the two germline ends. The CDR3 spans 14 residues. The V gene is TRBV20-1, the J gene TRBJ2-5; D may match TRBD1 or TRBD2 (5 bases each). Material: PBMCs from blood, obtained more than 35 days after vaccination. The clonotype originates from a man aged 50 to 59 who received an inactivated influenza vaccine. The CDR3 nucleotides are TGCAGTGCTAGAGGATGGGGGTCCGTAGAGACCCAGTACTTC. This encodes CSARGWGSVETQYF.